This entry is about one T cell receptor beta chain. It has no known antigen specificity. Nothing much larger sits one base from this clone, and base qualities are not available. Preparation of the library involved the immunoSEQ multiplex PCR assay. The multiplex PCR relied on a mix of 60 forward primers for TCR Vbeta segments and 13 reverse primers for TCR Jbeta segments. Amplification of the CDR3 region of rearranged TCR beta genes was performed with a multiplex PCR assay on genomic DNA. The amplified TCR beta libraries were sequenced on the Illumina HiSeq System as 87-base-pair reads. As for the authors' bioinformatics: A later analysis tallied about 77 million unique TCR beta chains across the 666 repertoires, and some 10 million of those chains were shared by two or more donors. A nearest-neighbor algorithm error-corrected the raw reads and collapsed the reads into unique sequences, merging closely related sequences to remove PCR and sequencing errors. To assign V, D and J gene segments, CDR3 sequences were aligned to IMGT reference sequences. For a sequence to be retained, a match of at least six nucleotides to both a V gene segment and a J gene segment was required. Rearrangements were called productive when the CDR3 lacked stop codons and stayed in frame with V and J; all others were non-productive. Following IMGT convention, CDR3 was defined as the stretch from the second conserved V-encoded cysteine to the conserved J-encoded phenylalanine. In an earlier analysis of more than 550 of the donors, sequences lacking an unambiguous match to a single V gene segment were excluded. In an earlier analysis of approximately 550 of the donors, V segments were called functional above 56.7% productive rearrangements and were called segregating when the between-donor standard deviation exceeded 5%. A statistical classification framework was built for diagnosing cytomegalovirus status from the catalog of TCR beta chain sequences. A later analysis assigned V and J genes by comparing TCR nucleotide sequences with IMGT/GENE-DB human TR gene sequences. Using the TCRdist pipeline, a later analysis assigned CDR3 sequences along with most-parsimonious VDJ recombination scenarios. In a later analysis, each TCR beta chain was defined by its CDR3 amino acid sequence together with its V-gene family, and reads without a unique V-gene family were excluded. As a way to deal with suspected cross-contamination and a sequencing artifact, a later analysis dropped roughly 620 nucleotide sequences that were highly shared and had low generation probability. A later analysis calculated a clonal expansion index for each public chain from normalized within-repertoire ranks of inferred template counts. In a later analysis, generation probabilities were computed with a VDJ recombination model fitted to out-of-frame rearrangements, and the resulting probabilities were checked against IGoR. A later analysis scored TCR-TCR, TCR-HLA and TCR-CMV co-occurrence with hypergeometric tests, applying a repertoire-size bias correction to TCR pairs. In a later analysis, false discovery rates were estimated by permuting HLA or CMV assignments 20 times. In a later analysis, co-occurring TCRs were grouped using DBSCAN, and TCRdist sequence similarity was added for clustering within HLA-allele-positive subsets. Repertoires with fewer than 30,000 or more than 120,000 public chains were left out of co-occurrence clustering, as were four to six repertoires with anomalous nucleotide sharing. TCRdb holds this immuneACCESS table with in-frame rearrangements only. Some clones are missing; in checked studies, unresolved V genes explain under half, and the rest has no known cause. The V and J calls and clone size were taken over from that table, and D and trimming were inferred from the DNA. Counted in this sample were approximately 130,000 clones; 70% to 75% of them appeared once. Jointly, the top ten make up roughly 3.1% of the sample.

This record belongs to a study of cytomegalovirus exposure and HLA in healthy donors (dated by TCRdb to about 2017). For the wider study: An earlier analysis of some 550 of the donors reported approximately 300 Gb of sequence data and more than 90 million unique TCR beta sequences from some 180 million T cells. Roughly 300 gigabases of sequencing data and roughly 80 million unique TCR sequences made up an early release that covered several hundred HLA-typed donors. Of the approximately 400 genotyped donors, less than 85% were placed in the genetic ancestry cluster associated with self-reported Caucasian donors. The study aimed to test whether cataloging public T cell receptors could reveal signatures of past pathogen exposure. The study profiled the T cell repertoires of about 720 subjects by immunosequencing and related them to cytomegalovirus serostatus. In addition to the first cohort of 666 subjects, a separate validation cohort of 120 different subjects was used. The study combined high-throughput TCR immunosequencing, statistical association of individual TCRs with disease status, and machine learning to predict cytomegalovirus infection status. A later analysis re-examined previously published TCR beta repertoires from several hundred donors and added high-resolution HLA genotyping to investigate patterns of TCR occurrence. Rather than drawing on any new phenotypic data, the later analysis identified candidate immune exposures from TCR beta sequences and the way those sequences occurred across donors. An earlier analysis of approximately 640 of the donors applied high-throughput TCR beta sequencing to assess whether each TCR beta V gene segment acted as functional or pseudogenic. Donor age, sex, ethnicity and CMV serostatus were collected together with the repertoire data. A later genetic analysis used genome-wide SNP genotypes for 398 of the 666 donors, treating that subset as a discovery cohort. All discovery cohort repertoires had been generated on a single sequencing platform. HLA typing covered class I and class II loci at four-digit resolution. Typing coverage differed by locus: A, B, C, DRB1 and DQB1 were typed in roughly 629-630 donors, DQA1 in 500 to 550, DPA1 in 600 to 610, and DPB1 in just under 490. Four to six DR-DQ haplotypes were handled as single units for association and clustering, since linkage in the cohort was strong. Among some 410 genotyped donors of the cohort, an average of around 240,000 unique TCR beta nucleotide sequences were sequenced per donor, roughly a sixth of them non-productive. Broader findings and caveats from the paper: Linkage disequilibrium might explain the correlated functional status among segregating V segments, but an unknown experimental factor could not be ruled out. The study listed 150 to 200 TCR beta chains as associated with cytomegalovirus. In a later analysis, HLA-associated TCR beta chains showed more clonal expansion and lower generation probabilities than non-associated chains that were equally common. According to a later genetic analysis, donors in an Asian-associated ancestry cluster had fewer N-insertions in productive TCRs than the approximately 610-donor mean. Assigning TCR associations to individual alleles was difficult when HLA alleles, especially DR and DQ, strongly co-occurred. In a later genetic analysis, a missense DCLRE1C variant was associated with V-gene and J-gene trimming of TCR beta chains, and the association was replicated in an independent cohort. A further reported finding was that TCR beta sequences accurately predicted the HLA-A and HLA-B alleles for most subjects in the first cohort. Immune exposure information for the cohort was limited to CMV serostatus. The sequencing pipeline was judged likely to have produced a cluster of highly shared sequence variants as a technical artifact. A few of the identified cytomegalovirus-associated TCR beta chains were confirmed in vitro to be specific for cytomegalovirus antigens. A later analysis reported that several top co-occurrence clusters appeared linked to parvovirus B19, influenza, CMV and Epstein-Barr virus. The authors suggested that the approach could potentially be generalized to other disease states and immunological phenotypes. Because counts were too low, some 17 rarely observed V segments, including chromosome 9 orphons, were excluded from the earlier analysis of 587 of the donors. In a later analysis, TCR association rates were found to vary across HLA loci, with the most associated TCRs seen for DRB1 alleles and the fewest for HLA-C alleles. In a later analysis, 16,951 TCR beta sequences were associated with specific HLA alleles at a false discovery rate of 0.05. Most TCR sequences were observed very rarely across donors, whereas some public TCRs were present in many individuals. Roughly uniform sequencing depth across donors was assumed in presence/absence analyses, although this assumption may not hold. Only TCR beta chains were sequenced in this cohort, and the absence of alpha or paired-chain data limited detectable features. In both the original and validation cohorts, the classifier was reported to diagnose cytomegalovirus status with high specificity and sensitivity. HLA typing was unavailable for some donors at each locus, so association tests used only the typed subset. Some IMGT-functional V segments, including TRBV6-2 and TRBV6-3, could not be distinguished by the 87-base-pair reads and were therefore excluded. In an earlier analysis of approximately 600 of the donors, most TCR beta V segments were observed in productive rearrangements about 90% or about 30% of the time, broadly matching IMGT annotations. Most CMV-associated TCR beta chains appeared to be HLA-restricted in a later analysis, and the HLA associations seemed to be driven largely by CMV exposure.

The cohort consisted of approximately 690 healthy bone marrow donors. All cohort members were sampled while nominally healthy, although unrecorded immune exposures were likely present. The donor tested CMV seronegative, placing the donor among the roughly 350 seronegative members of the cohort. Every donor gave a peripheral blood sample, and the peripheral blood mononuclear cells from that sample were used for TCR beta sequencing. The Qiagen DNeasy Blood Extraction Kit was used to extract genomic DNA from the blood cell samples. V loses 1 base of germline sequence and J loses 1 base, and the interval between the two ends is 8 bases. CDR1 and CDR2 are drawn from the germline V gene: SGHRS, YFSETQ. The CDR3 goes from the cysteine to the phenylalanine over 14 residues. CDR3 DNA only is kept here, 42 bases in frame from base 1.

The receptor was isolated from a man aged 30 to 45 in good health and CMV-seronegative. Sequencing input: PBMCs. The chain is encoded by TRBV5-1 joined to TRBJ1-1; too little of a D gene remains to name it. The CDR3 region: CASSLLGANTEAFF. The nucleotides read TGCGCCAGCAGCTTGCTGGGCGCGAACACTGAAGCTTTCTTT.